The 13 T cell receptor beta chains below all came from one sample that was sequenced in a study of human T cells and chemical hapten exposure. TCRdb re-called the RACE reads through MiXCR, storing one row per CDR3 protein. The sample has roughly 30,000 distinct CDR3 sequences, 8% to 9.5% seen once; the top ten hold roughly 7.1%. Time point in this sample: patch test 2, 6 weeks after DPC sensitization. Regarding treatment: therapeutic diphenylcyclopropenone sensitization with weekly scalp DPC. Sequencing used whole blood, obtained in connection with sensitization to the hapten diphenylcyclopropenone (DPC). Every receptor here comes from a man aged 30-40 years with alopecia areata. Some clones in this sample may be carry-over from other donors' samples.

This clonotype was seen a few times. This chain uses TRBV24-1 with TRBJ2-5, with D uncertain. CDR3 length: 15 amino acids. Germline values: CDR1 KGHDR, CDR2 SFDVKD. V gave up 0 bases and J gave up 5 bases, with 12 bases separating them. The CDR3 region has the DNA TGTGCCACCAGTGATTTGTCGGATCTGGCCGAGACCCAGTACTTC. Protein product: CATSDLSDLAETQYF.

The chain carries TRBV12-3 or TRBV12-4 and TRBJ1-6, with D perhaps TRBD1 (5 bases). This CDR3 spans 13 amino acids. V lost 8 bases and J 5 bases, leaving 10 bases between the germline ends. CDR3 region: CASQGPNNSPLHF. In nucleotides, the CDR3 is TGTGCCAGCCAGGGACCTAATAATTCACCCCTCCACTTT.

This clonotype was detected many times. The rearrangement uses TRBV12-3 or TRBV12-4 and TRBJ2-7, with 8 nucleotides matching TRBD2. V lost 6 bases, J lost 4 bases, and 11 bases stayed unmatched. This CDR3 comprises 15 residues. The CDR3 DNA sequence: TGTGCCAGCAGCTGGACTAGCTCCTGGGAGTACGAGCAGTACTTC. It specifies CASSWTSSWEYEQYF.

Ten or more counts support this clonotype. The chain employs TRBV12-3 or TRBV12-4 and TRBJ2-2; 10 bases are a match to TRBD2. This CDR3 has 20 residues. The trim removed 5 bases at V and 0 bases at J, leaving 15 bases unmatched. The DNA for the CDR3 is TGTGCCAGCAGTCCCCGGGAGGGACTAGCGTTGACAACGAACACCGGGGAGCTGTTTTTT. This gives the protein CASSPREGLALTTNTGELFF.

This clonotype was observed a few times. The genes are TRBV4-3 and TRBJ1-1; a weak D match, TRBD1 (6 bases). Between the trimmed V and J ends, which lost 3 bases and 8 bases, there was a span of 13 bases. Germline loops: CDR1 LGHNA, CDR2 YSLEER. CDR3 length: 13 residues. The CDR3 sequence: CASSQDGGLEAFF. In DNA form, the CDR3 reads TGCGCCAGCAGCCAGGACGGGGGGCTCGAAGCTTTCTTT.

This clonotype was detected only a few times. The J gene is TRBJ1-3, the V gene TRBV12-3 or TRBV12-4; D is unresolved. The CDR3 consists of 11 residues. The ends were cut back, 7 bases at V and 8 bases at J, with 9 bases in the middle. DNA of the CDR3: TGTGCCAGCAACCCGCTCGACACCATATATTTT. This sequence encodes CASNPLDTIYF.

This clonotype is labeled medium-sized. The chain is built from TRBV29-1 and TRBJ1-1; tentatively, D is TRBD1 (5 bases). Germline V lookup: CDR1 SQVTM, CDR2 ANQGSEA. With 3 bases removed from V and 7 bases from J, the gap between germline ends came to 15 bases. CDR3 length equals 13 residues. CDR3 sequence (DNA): TGCAGCGTTGAGGATCGGGGGGGAAGTGAAGCTTTCTTT. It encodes CSVEDRGGSEAFF. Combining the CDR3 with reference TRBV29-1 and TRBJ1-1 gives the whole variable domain SAVISQKPSRDICQRGTSLTIQCQVDSQVTMMFWYRQQPGQSLTLIATANQGSEATYESGFVIDKFPISRPNLTFSTLTVSNMSPEDSSIYLCSVEDRGGSEAFFGQGTRLTVV.

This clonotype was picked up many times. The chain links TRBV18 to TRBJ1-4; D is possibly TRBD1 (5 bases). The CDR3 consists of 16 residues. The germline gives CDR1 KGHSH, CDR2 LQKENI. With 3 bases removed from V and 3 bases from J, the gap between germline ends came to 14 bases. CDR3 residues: CASSPGELGPNEKLFF. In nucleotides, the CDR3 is TGTGCCAGCTCACCGGGGGAGCTGGGACCTAATGAAAAACTGTTTTTT.

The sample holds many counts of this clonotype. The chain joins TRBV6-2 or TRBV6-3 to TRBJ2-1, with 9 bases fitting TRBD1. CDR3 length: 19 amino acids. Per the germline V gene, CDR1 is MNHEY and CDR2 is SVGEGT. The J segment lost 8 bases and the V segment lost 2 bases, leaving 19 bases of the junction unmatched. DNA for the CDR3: TGTGCCAGCAGTTACCTCCTCCGGGTCCGGACAGGGGTAAGGGATGAGCAGTTCTTC. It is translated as CASSYLLRVRTGVRDEQFF.

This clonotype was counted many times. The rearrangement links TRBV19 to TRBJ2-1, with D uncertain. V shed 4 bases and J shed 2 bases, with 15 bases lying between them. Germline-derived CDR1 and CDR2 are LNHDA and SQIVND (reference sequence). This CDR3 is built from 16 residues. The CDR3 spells CASSRRGSNTYNEQFF. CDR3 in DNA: TGTGCCAGTAGTAGAAGAGGTTCGAATACCTACAATGAGCAGTTCTTC.

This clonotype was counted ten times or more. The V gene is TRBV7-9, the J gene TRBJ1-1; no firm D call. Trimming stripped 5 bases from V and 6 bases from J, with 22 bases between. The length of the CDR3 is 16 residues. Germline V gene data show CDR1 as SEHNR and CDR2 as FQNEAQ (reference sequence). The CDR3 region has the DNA TGTGCCAGCAGCCCGCCCCAGCCGGGCCACCCCGCTGAAGCTTTCTTT. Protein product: CASSPPQPGHPAEAFF.

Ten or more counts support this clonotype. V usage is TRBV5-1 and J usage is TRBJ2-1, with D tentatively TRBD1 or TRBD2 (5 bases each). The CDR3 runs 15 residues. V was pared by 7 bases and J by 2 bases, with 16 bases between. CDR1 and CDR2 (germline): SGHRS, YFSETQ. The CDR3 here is CASSDGAATYNEQFF. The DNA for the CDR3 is TGCGCCAGCTCGGACGGGGCTGCTACCTACAATGAGCAGTTCTTC.

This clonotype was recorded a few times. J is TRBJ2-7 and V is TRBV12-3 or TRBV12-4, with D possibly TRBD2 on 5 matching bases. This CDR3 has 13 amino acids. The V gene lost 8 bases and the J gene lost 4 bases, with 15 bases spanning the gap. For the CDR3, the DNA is TGTGCCAGCCGTCTCTCGGGGAAGTACGAGCAGTACTTC. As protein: CASRLSGKYEQYF.